This is a list of T cell receptor beta chains from one sample in a study of OX40 agonist ivuxolimab in advanced cancers. Method: immunoSEQ multiplex PCR; TCRdb's copy keeps in-frame clones and lacks some. The table includes 55,000 to 70,000 clones, about 86% detected once. The sequencing here drew on CD4+ or CD8+ T cells sorted from blood, taken in a trial of the OX40 agonist ivuxolimab. These receptors all come from an adult with an advanced solid tumor such as melanoma, head and neck, liver or kidney cancer. The CDR3 runs from the conserved cysteine through the conserved F or W. A D gene is named only where the DNA matches it firmly. Some rows mark clone size as missing; the rest say once, few, many or name a class of expanded clone.

V: TRBV11-2; size: NA; J: TRBJ1-2; D: NA; CDR3: CASSPNTPSWFRGYTF; DNA: TGTGCCAGCAGCCCCAATACCCCCTCTTGGTTTAGGGGCTACACCTTC
V: TRBV28; size: NA; J: TRBJ2-1; D: NA; CDR3: CASSLPTGIYNEQFF; DNA: TGTGCCAGCAGTCTACCTACAGGGATCTACAATGAGCAGTTCTTC
V: TRBV5-6; size: NA; J: TRBJ2-6; D: NA; CDR3: CASSRTIQGANVLTF; DNA: TGTGCCAGCAGCCGTACTATACAGGGAGCCAACGTCCTGACTTTC
V: TRBV5-1; size: NA; J: TRBJ2-1; D: NA; CDR3: CASSLLEGGYNEQFF; DNA: TGCGCCAGCAGCTTGCTGGAGGGAGGCTACAATGAGCAGTTCTTC
V: TRBV19; size: NA; J: TRBJ2-5; D: NA; CDR3: CASSSRGAETQYF; DNA: TGTGCCAGTAGTTCCCGAGGAGCAGAGACCCAGTACTTC
V: TRBV5-1; size: NA; J: TRBJ2-5; D: TRBD2; CDR3: CASSLGLAGGSETQYF; DNA: TGCGCCAGCAGCTTGGGACTAGCGGGGGGTTCAGAGACCCAGTACTTC
V: TRBV5-4; size: NA; J: TRBJ2-1; D: NA; CDR3: CASSRDEYNEQFF; DNA: TGTGCCAGCAGCCGGGACGAATACAATGAGCAGTTCTTC
V: TRBV14; size: NA; J: TRBJ2-7; D: TRBD2; CDR3: CASSLGGSGTYEQYF; DNA: TGTGCCAGCAGCCTAGGGGGTAGCGGGACGTACGAGCAGTACTTC
V: TRBV10-2; size: NA; J: TRBJ2-2; D: TRBD2; CDR3: CASSERLAGVPTLNTGELFF; DNA: TGCGCCAGCAGTGAGAGACTAGCGGGAGTTCCCACCTTAAACACCGGGGAGCTGTTTTTT
V: TRBV4-2; size: NA; J: TRBJ2-3; D: TRBD1; CDR3: CASSQEGTGQYF; DNA: TGTGCCAGCAGCCAGGAAGGGACAGGGCAGTATTTT
V: TRBV2; size: NA; J: TRBJ1-1; D: NA; CDR3: CASTKAEQGTHTEAFF; DNA: TGTGCCAGCACTAAAGCCGAACAGGGAACGCACACTGAAGCTTTCTTT
V: TRBV4-3; size: NA; J: TRBJ2-5; D: NA; CDR3: CASSQDLGVAGGKETQYF; DNA: TGCGCCAGCAGCCAAGATCTAGGCGTTGCCGGGGGAAAAGAGACCCAGTACTTC
V: TRBV9; size: NA; J: TRBJ2-7; D: NA; CDR3: CASSADRFPYEQYF; DNA: TGTGCCAGCAGCGCCGACAGGTTCCCCTACGAGCAGTACTTC
V: TRBV5-5; size: once; J: TRBJ1-2; D: NA; CDR3: CASSFRATANYGYTF; DNA: TGTGCCAGCAGCTTCCGGGCCACGGCTAACTATGGCTACACCTTC
V: TRBV6-1; size: NA; J: TRBJ1-5; D: NA; CDR3: CASSETAGGNQPQHF; DNA: TGTGCCAGCAGTGAAACAGCAGGGGGCAATCAGCCCCAGCATTTT
V: TRBV2; size: NA; J: TRBJ2-3; D: NA; CDR3: CASSDRGRGAGDTQYF; DNA: TGTGCCAGCAGTGACCGAGGGCGCGGGGCTGGAGATACGCAGTATTTT
V: TRBV28; size: NA; J: TRBJ2-2; D: TRBD1; CDR3: CASRKLGTGNTGELFF; DNA: TGTGCCAGCAGGAAACTGGGGACAGGGAACACCGGGGAGCTGTTTTTT
V: TRBV28; size: NA; J: TRBJ1-1; D: NA; CDR3: CASLPRGASTEAFF; DNA: TGTGCCAGTCTCCCTCGGGGGGCGAGTACTGAAGCTTTCTTT
V: TRBV6-5; size: NA; J: TRBJ2-7; D: NA; CDR3: CASSRLVGPTGEQYF; DNA: TGTGCCAGCAGTCGACTGGTGGGGCCTACAGGCGAGCAGTACTTC
V: TRBV30; size: NA; J: TRBJ2-2; D: TRBD2; CDR3: CAWVAAGGPAGELFF; DNA: TGTGCCTGGGTCGCCGCGGGAGGGCCTGCCGGGGAGCTGTTTTTT
V: TRBV5-1; size: NA; J: TRBJ2-2; D: NA; CDR3: CASSPDLGNTGELFF; DNA: TGCGCCAGCAGCCCGGACCTAGGGAACACCGGGGAGCTGTTTTTT
V: TRBV2; size: NA; J: TRBJ2-1; D: NA; CDR3: CASRETPNEQFF; DNA: TGTGCCAGCAGGGAGACTCCCAATGAGCAGTTCTTC
V: TRBV2; size: NA; J: TRBJ2-7; D: NA; CDR3: CASSVLRADNYEQYF; DNA: TGTGCCAGCAGTGTTTTGCGGGCAGATAATTACGAGCAGTACTTC
V: TRBV6-4; size: NA; J: TRBJ2-7; D: TRBD2; CDR3: CARGGKWVYEQYF; DNA: TGTGCCAGGGGGGGGAAATGGGTCTACGAGCAGTACTTC
V: TRBV4-1; size: once; J: TRBJ2-3; D: TRBD1; CDR3: CASSQPGQGTDTQYF; DNA: TGCGCCAGCAGCCAACCGGGACAGGGTACAGATACGCAGTATTTT